Listed below are T cell receptor beta chains from one sample, sequenced in a study of shared clonotypes between healthy human individuals. Only in-frame clones appear in the TCRdb table, and some are missing; sequencing was by immunoSEQ multiplex PCR. The sample consists of some 2,500,000 clones, approximately 93% of them appearing once. Sequencing input: naive CD4+ T cells from PBMCs. The origin of the receptors is a man between 18 and 29 years old in good health. Some clones in this sample may be carry-over from other donors' samples. CDR3s include the opening cysteine and the closing phenylalanine or tryptophan. The D gene is left open where the match is weak. Expanded clones get a size class; other rows say once, few or many, or leave the size out.

abundance	d_gene	v_gene	j_gene	CDR3aa	CDR3nt
.	TRBD2	TRBV27	TRBJ2-1	CASSVLARSSGEQFF	TGTGCCAGCAGTGTACTAGCGAGGAGCTCGGGTGAGCAGTTCTTC
.	.	TRBV2	TRBJ1-6	CASQREANSPLHF	TGTGCCAGCCAAAGGGAGGCTAATTCACCCCTCCACTTT
.	.	TRBV5-4	TRBJ1-3	CASSLGTVISGNTIYF	TGTGCCAGCAGCTTGGGGACAGTCATCTCTGGAAACACCATATATTTT
.	TRBD2	TRBV6-7	TRBJ2-1	CASSYPPGTSPSWGKYNEQFF	TGTGCCAGCAGTTACCCCCCCGGGACTAGCCCTAGTTGGGGGAAATACAATGAGCAGTTCTTC
.	.	TRBV2	TRBJ2-2	CASIPPYSGNTGELFF	TGTGCCAGCATCCCGCCTTATTCTGGGAACACCGGGGAGCTGTTTTTT
few	.	TRBV4-2	TRBJ2-4	CASSQDVGDIQYF	TGTGCCAGCAGCCAAGATGTGGGGGACATTCAGTACTTC
few	.	TRBV7-3	TRBJ1-6	CASSLDSSYNSPLHF	TGTGCCAGCAGCTTAGACAGCTCCTATAATTCACCCCTCCACTTT
.	TRBD1	TRBV11-1	TRBJ1-4	CASSLRQGSGEKLFF	TGTGCCAGCAGCTTACGACAGGGCAGTGGTGAAAAACTGTTTTTT
.	.	TRBV28	TRBJ1-1	CASSGTPNTEAFF	TGTGCCAGCAGTGGGACGCCGAACACTGAAGCTTTCTTT
.	.	TRBV19	TRBJ1-5	CASTNSRAGNQPQHF	TGTGCCAGTACCAACTCCAGGGCGGGCAATCAGCCCCAGCATTTT
.	.	TRBV28	TRBJ1-2	CASSWTAGGARGNGYTF	TGTGCCAGCAGTTGGACCGCGGGAGGGGCAAGGGGGAATGGCTACACCTTC
.	TRBD2	TRBV28	TRBJ2-5	CASSFWGRALGETQYF	TGTGCCAGCAGTTTTTGGGGGAGGGCCCTCGGAGAGACCCAGTACTTC
.	TRBD1	TRBV7-3	TRBJ1-2	CASSRGTGAYGYTF	TGTGCCAGCAGCCGCGGGACAGGGGCCTATGGCTACACCTTC
.	.	TRBV15	TRBJ1-2	CATSRLFGGEYGYTF	TGTGCCACCAGCAGATTATTCGGGGGAGAGTATGGCTACACCTTC
.	TRBD1	TRBV19	TRBJ2-2	CATADRGLGNTGELFF	TGTGCCACCGCCGACAGGGGGCTGGGAAACACCGGGGAGCTGTTTTTT
.	TRBD2	TRBV4-1	TRBJ2-7	CASSQIGLAGGRAYEQYF	TGCGCCAGCAGCCAAATAGGGCTAGCGGGAGGGAGGGCCTACGAGCAGTACTTC
.	TRBD1	TRBV9	TRBJ2-7	CASSPRTGSYEQYF	TGTGCCAGCAGCCCCCGGACAGGCTCCTACGAGCAGTACTTC
.	.	TRBV5-1	TRBJ2-1	CASSWDTVSSYNEQFF	TGCGCCAGCAGCTGGGATACGGTGAGCTCCTACAATGAGCAGTTCTTC
few	.	TRBV29-1	TRBJ1-1	CSVNRMNTEAFF	TGCAGCGTTAACCGGATGAACACTGAAGCTTTCTTT
.	.	TRBV19	TRBJ2-2	CATNRVLNTGELFF	TGTGCCACCAACAGGGTGCTGAACACCGGGGAGCTGTTTTTT
.	TRBD2	TRBV7-9	TRBJ2-2	CASSLPASGNTGELFF	TGTGCCAGCAGCCTCCCGGCTAGCGGGAACACCGGGGAGCTGTTTTTT
.	TRBD2	TRBV29-1	TRBJ2-1	CSVLETSGNEQFF	TGCAGCGTTCTCGAAACTAGCGGCAATGAGCAGTTCTTC
.	.	TRBV2	TRBJ1-2	CASRRQADAYGYTF	TGTGCCAGCAGGAGACAGGCCGACGCCTATGGCTACACCTTC
.	TRBD2	TRBV10-3	TRBJ2-2	CAIKLAGGTGELFF	TGTGCCATCAAACTAGCGGGGGGCACCGGGGAGCTGTTTTTT
.	TRBD2	TRBV7-2	TRBJ2-3	CASSWGGSRTDTQYF	TGTGCCAGCAGCTGGGGGGGGAGTCGGACAGATACGCAGTATTTT
.	.	TRBV28	TRBJ1-3	CASSPHPGSGNTIYF	TGTGCCAGCAGTCCCCATCCGGGGTCTGGAAACACCATATATTTT
.	.	TRBV7-9	TRBJ1-2	CASSLMGEGYGYTF	TGTGCCAGCAGCTTAATGGGGGAGGGCTATGGCTACACCTTC
.	TRBD1	TRBV9	TRBJ2-2	CASSGDRVGTGELFF	TGTGCCAGCAGCGGGGACAGGGTTGGCACCGGGGAGCTGTTTTTT
.	TRBD1	TRBV5-1	TRBJ1-5	CASSLEGAQPQHF	TGCGCCAGCAGCTTGGAGGGGGCTCAGCCCCAGCATTTT
.	.	TRBV6-6	TRBJ2-7	CASSYSPTAYEQYF	TGTGCCAGCAGTTACTCGCCGACAGCTTACGAGCAGTACTTC